The TCR beta chain under discussion was sequenced for a study of blood T cell repertoires in COVID-19. In the study overall: T cells, B-cell-depleted T cells, or PBMCs provided the cDNA or gDNA that served as material.

CDR3 length: 13 residues. V was trimmed by 2 bases and J by 4 bases, leaving 6 bases between them. Profiled with immunoSEQ multiplex PCR; TCRdb holds only in-frame clones, not every one. The sample shows about 170,000 clones, 84% of them seen only once. The cohort comprised adults aged 18 to 89 years residing in about 25 US areas. The clonotype was recovered from a man between 45 and 60 years old who had recovered from COVID-19. The chain combines TRBV12-3 or TRBV12-4 with TRBJ1-5; D unresolved. The sample comprised PBMCs or T cells enriched from blood (not recorded which). In DNA form, the CDR3 reads TGTGCCAGCAGTTTAAACGGGAATCAGCCCCAGCATTTT. Translated: CASSLNGNQPQHF.